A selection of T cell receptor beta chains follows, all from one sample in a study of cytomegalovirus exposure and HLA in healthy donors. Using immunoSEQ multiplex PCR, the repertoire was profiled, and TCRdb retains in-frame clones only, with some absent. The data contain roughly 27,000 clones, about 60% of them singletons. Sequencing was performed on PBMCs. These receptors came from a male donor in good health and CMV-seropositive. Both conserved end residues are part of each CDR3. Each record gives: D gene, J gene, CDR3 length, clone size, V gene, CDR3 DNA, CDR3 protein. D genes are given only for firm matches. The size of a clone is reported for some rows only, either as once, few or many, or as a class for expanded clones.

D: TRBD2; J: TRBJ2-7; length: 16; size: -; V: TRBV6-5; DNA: TGTGCCAGCAGTTTCCGCGGGGTAGCGGGAACCAACGAGCAGTACTTC; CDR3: CASSFRGVAGTNEQYF
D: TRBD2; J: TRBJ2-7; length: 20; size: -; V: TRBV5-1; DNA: TGCGCCAGCAGCTTGGAGGGGATACCGGGACTAGCGGGACACAGAGACGAGCAGTACTTC; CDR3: CASSLEGIPGLAGHRDEQYF
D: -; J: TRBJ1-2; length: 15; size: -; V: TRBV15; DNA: TGTGCCACCAGCAGAGAGGCAACAGGCCCTTATGGCTACACCTTC; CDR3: CATSREATGPYGYTF
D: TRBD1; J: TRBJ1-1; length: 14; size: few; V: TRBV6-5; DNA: TGTGCCAGCAGTTACTCCCCGGGACAGGTTAAGGCTTTCTTT; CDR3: CASSYSPGQVKAFF
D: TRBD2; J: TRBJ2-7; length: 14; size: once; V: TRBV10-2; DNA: TGCGCCAGCAGACGGACTAGCGGCCTCGCCGAGCAGTACTTC; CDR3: CASRRTSGLAEQYF
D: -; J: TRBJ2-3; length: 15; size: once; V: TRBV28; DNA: TGTGCCAGCACCTTCAGTGCAAGTAGCACAGATACGCAGTATTTT; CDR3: CASTFSASSTDTQYF
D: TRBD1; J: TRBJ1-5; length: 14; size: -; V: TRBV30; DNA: TGTGCCTGGAGCCGGACAGGGGGATATCAGCCCCAGCATTTT; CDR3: CAWSRTGGYQPQHF
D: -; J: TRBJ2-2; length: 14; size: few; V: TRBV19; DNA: TGTGCCAGTAGTACTCGGGAGTACCCCGGGGAGCTGTTTTTT; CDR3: CASSTREYPGELFF
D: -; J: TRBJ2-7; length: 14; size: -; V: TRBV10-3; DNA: TGTGCCATCAGTCCCCGGGGTGACTCCTACGAGCAGTACTTC; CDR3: CAISPRGDSYEQYF
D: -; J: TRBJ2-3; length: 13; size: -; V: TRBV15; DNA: TGTGCCACCAGCAGAGATAAAACGGGGACGCAGTATTTT; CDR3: CATSRDKTGTQYF
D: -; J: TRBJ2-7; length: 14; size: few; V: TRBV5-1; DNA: TGCGCCAGCAGCTTGTCAGGAGGCTCCTACGAGCAGTACTTC; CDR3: CASSLSGGSYEQYF
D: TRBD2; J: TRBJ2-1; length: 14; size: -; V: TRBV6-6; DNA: TGTGCCAGCAGTCCAGGGACTAGCTACAATGAGCAGTTCTTC; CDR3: CASSPGTSYNEQFF
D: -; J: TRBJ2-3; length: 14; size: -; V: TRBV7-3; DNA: TGTGCCAGCAGCTCCGCCCCTAAGCCAGATACGCAGTATTTT; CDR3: CASSSAPKPDTQYF
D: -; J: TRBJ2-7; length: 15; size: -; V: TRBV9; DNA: TGTGCCAGCAGCGTAGAGCCCTCCCCCCCCTACGAGCAGTACTTC; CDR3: CASSVEPSPPYEQYF
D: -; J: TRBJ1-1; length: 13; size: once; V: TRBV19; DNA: TGTGCCAGTAGTATTTGGGGAGGCACTGAAGCTTTCTTT; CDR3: CASSIWGGTEAFF
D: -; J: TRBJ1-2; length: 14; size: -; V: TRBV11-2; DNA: TGTGCCAGCAGCTCCCAGGGCCCGGGGGATGGCTACACCTTC; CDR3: CASSSQGPGDGYTF
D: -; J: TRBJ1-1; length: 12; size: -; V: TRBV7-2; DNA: TGTGCCAGCAGCTTTATAGGGGTAAAAGCTTTCTTT; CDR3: CASSFIGVKAFF
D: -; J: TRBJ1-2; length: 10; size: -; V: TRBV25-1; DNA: TGTGCCAGCAACCAGAATGGCTACACCTTC; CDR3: CASNQNGYTF
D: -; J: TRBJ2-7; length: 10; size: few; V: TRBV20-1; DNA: TGCAGTGCCCCCCGGGGCGAGCAGTACTTC; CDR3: CSAPRGEQYF
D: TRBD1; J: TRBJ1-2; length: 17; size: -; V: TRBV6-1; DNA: TGTGCCAGCAGTGAAGGGAGACAGGGGTCCCCGACCTATGGCTACACCTTC; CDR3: CASSEGRQGSPTYGYTF
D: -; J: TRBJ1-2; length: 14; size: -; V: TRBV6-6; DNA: TGTGCCAGCAGTAGGAACAGGGATTCCTATGGCTACACCTTC; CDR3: CASSRNRDSYGYTF
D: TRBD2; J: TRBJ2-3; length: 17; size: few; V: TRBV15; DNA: TGTGCCACCAGCAGAGATAGGGCGGGAGGGCCAGGAGATACGCAGTATTTT; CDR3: CATSRDRAGGPGDTQYF
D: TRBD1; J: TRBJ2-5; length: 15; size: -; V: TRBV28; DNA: TGTGCCAGCAGACTAAATACAGGGGGGCGGAAGACCCAGTACTTC; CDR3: CASRLNTGGRKTQYF
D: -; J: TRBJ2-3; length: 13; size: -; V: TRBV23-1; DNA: TGCGCCAGCAGTCAAGCGTACACAGATACGCAGTATTTT; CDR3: CASSQAYTDTQYF
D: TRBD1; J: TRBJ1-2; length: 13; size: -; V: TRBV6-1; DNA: TGTGCCAGCGGTAGGGGGACAGAGAGTGGCTACACCTTC; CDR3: CASGRGTESGYTF
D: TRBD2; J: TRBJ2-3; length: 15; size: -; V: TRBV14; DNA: TGTGCCAGCAGCCGTAATCGAGCGGGAACAGATACGCAGTATTTT; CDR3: CASSRNRAGTDTQYF
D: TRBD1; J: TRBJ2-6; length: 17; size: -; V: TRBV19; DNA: TGTGCCAGTAGTCCGGGGACAGGGGTTGCTGGGGCCAACGTCCTGACTTTC; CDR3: CASSPGTGVAGANVLTF
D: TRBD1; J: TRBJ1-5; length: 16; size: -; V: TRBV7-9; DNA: TGTGCCAGCAGCTTCTATGGGACAGGGGACAATCAGCCCCAGCATTTT; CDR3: CASSFYGTGDNQPQHF
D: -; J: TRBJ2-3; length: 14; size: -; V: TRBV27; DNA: TGTGCCAGCAGTTTATCGGCGGGGAGCGATACGCAGTATTTT; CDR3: CASSLSAGSDTQYF
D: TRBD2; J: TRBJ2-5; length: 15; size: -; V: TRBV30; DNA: TGTGCCTGGAGTGTAATGGGACTAGATGGAGAGACCCAGTACTTC; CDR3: CAWSVMGLDGETQYF
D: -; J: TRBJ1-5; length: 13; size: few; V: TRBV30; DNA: TGTGCCTGGAGTGTAATCGGGGGGGGCAATCAGCATTTT; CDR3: CAWSVIGGGNQHF
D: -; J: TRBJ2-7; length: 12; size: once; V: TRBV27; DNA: TGTGCCAGCAGCGCTAGCGTACGCGAGCAGTACTTC; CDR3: CASSASVREQYF
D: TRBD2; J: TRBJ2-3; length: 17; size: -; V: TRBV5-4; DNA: TGTGCCAGCAGATCGGACTCCGGGACTAGAGTGGCAGATACGCAGTATTTT; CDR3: CASRSDSGTRVADTQYF
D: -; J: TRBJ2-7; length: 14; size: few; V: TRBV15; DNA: TGTGCCACCAGCAGAGACCGCAGAGGGTACGAGCAGTACTTC; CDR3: CATSRDRRGYEQYF
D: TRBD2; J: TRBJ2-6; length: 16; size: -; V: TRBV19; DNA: TGTGCCAGTAACGGACTAGCGGGCTCTGGGGCCAACGTCCTGACTTTC; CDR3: CASNGLAGSGANVLTF
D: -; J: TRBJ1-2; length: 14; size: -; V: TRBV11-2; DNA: TGTGCCAGCAGCTTATCAGTGATTGACTATGGCTACACCTTC; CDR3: CASSLSVIDYGYTF
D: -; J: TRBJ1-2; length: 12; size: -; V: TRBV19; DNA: TGTGCCACCAGGGTTGTCCTCCATGGCTACACCTTC; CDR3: CATRVVLHGYTF
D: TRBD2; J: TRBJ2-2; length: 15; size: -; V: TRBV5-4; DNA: TGTGCCAGCAGCTCTTCTAGCGGGGGGGTCGGGGAGCTGTTTTTT; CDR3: CASSSSSGGVGELFF
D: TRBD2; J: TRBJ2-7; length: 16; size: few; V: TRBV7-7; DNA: TGTGCTAGCAGCTTAGTAGGGGAGGGGTACGTTTACGAGCAGTACTTC; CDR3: CASSLVGEGYVYEQYF
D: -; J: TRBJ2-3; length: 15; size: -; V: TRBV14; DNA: TGTGCCAGCAGCCCACTAGGGACATTAATCGATACGCAGTATTTT; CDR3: CASSPLGTLIDTQYF
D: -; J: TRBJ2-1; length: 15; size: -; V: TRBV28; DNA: TGTGCCAGCAGTTCAGGGGATCGCTCCTACAATGAGCAGTTCTTC; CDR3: CASSSGDRSYNEQFF
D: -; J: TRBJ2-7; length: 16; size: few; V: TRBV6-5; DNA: TGTGCCAGCAGTTACTCGTCCGACAGGCTCTCCTACGAGCAGTACTTC; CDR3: CASSYSSDRLSYEQYF
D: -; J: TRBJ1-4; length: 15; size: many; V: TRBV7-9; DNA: TGTGCCAGCAGCTTATCCCAGGGAGGAGATGAAAAACTGTTTTTT; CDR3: CASSLSQGGDEKLFF
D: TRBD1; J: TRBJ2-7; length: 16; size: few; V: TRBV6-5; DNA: TGTGCCAGCAGTTACTCCCCCGGGCAGGGGGCTTTAGAGCAGTACTTC; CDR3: CASSYSPGQGALEQYF
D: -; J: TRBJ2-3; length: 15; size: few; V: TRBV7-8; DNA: TGTGCCAGCAGCCCCGTAGGGGGTTCATTGATCGCGCAGTATTTT; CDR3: CASSPVGGSLIAQYF
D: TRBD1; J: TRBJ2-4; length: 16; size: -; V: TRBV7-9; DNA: TGTGCCAGCAGCTCCTGGACAGGGGTATCCAAAAACATTCAGTACTTC; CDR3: CASSSWTGVSKNIQYF
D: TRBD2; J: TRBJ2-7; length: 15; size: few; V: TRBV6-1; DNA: TGTGCCAGCAGTCATGAGGGACTAGCGGGAGAGGAGGAGTACTTC; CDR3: CASSHEGLAGEEEYF
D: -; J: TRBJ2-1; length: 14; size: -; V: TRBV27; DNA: TGTGCCAGTGCCCCCACAGGCCCAAACAATGAGCAGTTCTTC; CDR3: CASAPTGPNNEQFF
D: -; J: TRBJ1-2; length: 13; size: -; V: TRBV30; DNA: TGTGCCTGGAGTTTACCCCTCGGCTATGGCTACACCTTC; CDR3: CAWSLPLGYGYTF
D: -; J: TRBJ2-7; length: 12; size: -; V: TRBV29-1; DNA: TGCAGCGTTGCCGGCGGGATCTACGAGCAGTACTTC; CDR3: CSVAGGIYEQYF
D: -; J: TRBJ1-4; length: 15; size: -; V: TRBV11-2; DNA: TGTGCCAGCAGCCCGGGGGGACTTATAAATGAAAAACTGTTTTTT; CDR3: CASSPGGLINEKLFF
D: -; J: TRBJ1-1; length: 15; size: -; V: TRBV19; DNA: TGTGCCAGTAGTCACCCCGGGGGGGCGAACACTGAAGCTTTCTTT; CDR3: CASSHPGGANTEAFF
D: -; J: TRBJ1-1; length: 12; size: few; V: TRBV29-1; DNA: TGCAGCGTTTACAGGGAGAACACTGAAGCTTTCTTT; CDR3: CSVYRENTEAFF
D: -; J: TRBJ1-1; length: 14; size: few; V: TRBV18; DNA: TGTGCCAGCTCCCAGCCAACGGGGTTTAAAAGAGCTTTCTTT; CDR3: CASSQPTGFKRAFF
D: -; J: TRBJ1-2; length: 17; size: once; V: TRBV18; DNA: TGTGCCAGCTCACCATCACAAGGAGCGACAGCTAACTATGGCTACACCTTC; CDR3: CASSPSQGATANYGYTF
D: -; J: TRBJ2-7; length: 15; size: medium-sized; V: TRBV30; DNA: TGTGCCTGGAGTGTAAGCTTAATTGGGGCGTACGAGCAGTACTTC; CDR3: CAWSVSLIGAYEQYF
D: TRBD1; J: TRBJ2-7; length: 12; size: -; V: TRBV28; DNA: TGTGCCAGTCGACAGGGGGCCTACGAGCAGTACTTC; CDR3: CASRQGAYEQYF
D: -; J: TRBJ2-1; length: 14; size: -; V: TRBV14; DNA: TGTGCCAGCAGCCAAGCTACTCCCTACAATGAGCAGTTCTTC; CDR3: CASSQATPYNEQFF
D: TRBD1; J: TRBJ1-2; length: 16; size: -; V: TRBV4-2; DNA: TGTGCCAGCAGCCAAGAAGCGAGACAGGGGTTATATGGCTACACCTTC; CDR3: CASSQEARQGLYGYTF